A selection of T cell receptor beta chains follows, all from one sample in a study of beta chain features in type 1 diabetes. Sequenced by immunoSEQ multiplex PCR; TCRdb stores in-frame clones only, minus some. The data contain 550,000 to 850,000 clones, roughly 13% of them singletons. The specimen was naive CD4+ T cells from blood. These TCRs come from a man younger than 35 with type 1 diabetes. Each CDR3 is given with its conserved first and last residue. A D gene is named only where the DNA matches it firmly. Size is stated for part of the rows, as once, few or many counts, or as a class when the clone is expanded.

v_call	d_call	j_call	clone_size	cdr3_nt	cdr3_aa
TRBV7-2	-	TRBJ2-5	once	TGTGCCAGCAGCTTAATAGAGACCCAGTACTTC	CASSLIETQYF
TRBV14	TRBD1	TRBJ1-1	-	TGTGCCAGCAGCCAAGATCAATCAGGGGGTACTGAAGCTTTCTTT	CASSQDQSGGTEAFF
TRBV2	-	TRBJ1-6	few	TGTGCCAGCAGGGAAGACTTGGGGTCACCCCTCCACTTT	CASREDLGSPLHF
TRBV7-2	-	TRBJ1-4	-	TGTGCCAGCAGCTTATTCGGACGGGACGGGGAAAAACTGTTTTTT	CASSLFGRDGEKLFF
TRBV4-1	-	TRBJ2-2	-	TGCGCCAGCAGCGATATTTTGGGATCACAAAACACCGGGGAGCTGTTTTTT	CASSDILGSQNTGELFF
TRBV4-1	-	TRBJ1-2	-	TGCGCCAGCAGCCAAACACCCTCCGGGACCGAGCTTAATTCTAACTATGGCTACACCTTC	CASSQTPSGTELNSNYGYTF
TRBV5-4	-	TRBJ2-1	-	TGTGCCAGCAGCTTGAGCGCCAATGAGCAGTTCTTC	CASSLSANEQFF
TRBV6-5	-	TRBJ2-3	few	TGTGCCAGCAGTTTCTCCGGTCCAGATACGCAGTATTTT	CASSFSGPDTQYF
TRBV7-8	-	TRBJ2-5	-	TGTGCCAGCAGCCCGCGCGGGGGCCCGGAGACCCAGTACTTC	CASSPRGGPETQYF
TRBV5-5	-	TRBJ2-2	few	TGTGCCAGCAGCTCCGACCCGGACACCGGGGAGCTGTTTTTT	CASSSDPDTGELFF
TRBV30	-	TRBJ1-1	few	TGTGCCTGGCGAATGGCCGGATCGAGGACTGAAGCTTTCTTT	CAWRMAGSRTEAFF
TRBV6-1	-	TRBJ1-6	once	TGTGCCAGCAGTGAAGAATCGGGGCAGGGGTTTCGGTCACCCCTCCACTTT	CASSEESGQGFRSPLHF
TRBV10-2	TRBD2	TRBJ2-5	few	TGCGCCAGCAGTCTGACTAGCGGGGGCCTAAGCGAGACCCAGTACTTC	CASSLTSGGLSETQYF
TRBV27	-	TRBJ2-7	-	TGTGCCAGCAGTCCCAGACCAGTGGGATTAGAGCAGTACTTC	CASSPRPVGLEQYF
TRBV4-2	TRBD1	TRBJ2-7	few	TGTGCCAGCAGCCAAGAAGGGACAGGGCTCTACGAGCAGTACTTC	CASSQEGTGLYEQYF
TRBV9	-	TRBJ2-7	few	TGTGCCAGCAGCGTAGACGGGACGACTGAATACGAGCAGTACTTC	CASSVDGTTEYEQYF